The 26 T cell receptor beta chains below were found in one sample sequenced in a study of blood T cell repertoires in COVID-19. Profiling relied on immunoSEQ multiplex PCR, and the TCRdb table lists in-frame clones only, not all of them. The table includes approximately 150,000 clones, about four fifths detected once. The source material was PBMCs or T cells enriched from blood (not recorded which). These receptor sequences come from a woman in her forties or fifties with acute COVID-19.

This chain connects TRBV27 to TRBJ1-6, with 7 bases aligning to TRBD1. Per germline, CDR1 MNHEY and CDR2 SMNVEV (reference sequence). J lost 8 bases, V lost 5 bases, and 15 bases had no gene match. This CDR3 has 17 amino acids. The CDR3 spells CASSPASSGQWDSPLHF. The CDR3 DNA reads TGTGCCAGCAGTCCTGCTTCTTCGGGACAGTGGGATTCACCCCTCCACTTT.

The CDR3 coding sequence is TGCAGCGTTCGACTACTCGAAGAATCACCCCTCCACTTT. It is translated as CSVRLLEESPLHF. The chain couples TRBV29-1 to TRBJ1-6; D is unclear. Between the trimmed V and J ends, which lost 5 bases and 10 bases, there was a span of 15 bases. This CDR3 has 13 amino acids. Per the germline V gene, CDR1 is SQVTM and CDR2 is ANQGSEA.

The chain links TRBV30 to TRBJ1-3; D is ambiguous. The CDR3 contains 16 residues. With 0 bases removed from V and 2 bases from J, the gap between germline ends came to 14 bases. Per the germline V gene, CDR1 is GTSNPN and CDR2 is SVGIG (reference sequence). CDR3 protein: CAWSVLGRFTGNTIYF. The DNA for the CDR3 is TGTGCCTGGAGTGTACTAGGGCGATTCACTGGAAACACCATATATTTT. The complete variable domain, with remaining parts taken from reference TRBV30 and TRBJ1-3, reads SQTIHQWPATLVQPVGSPLSLECTVEGTSNPNLYWYRQAAGRGLQLLFYSVGIGQISSEVPQNLSASRPQDRQFILSSKKLLLSDSGFYLCAWSVLGRFTGNTIYFGEGSWLTVV.

This clone was seen a few times. The chain employs TRBV19 and TRBJ2-3; TRBD2 matches at 9 bases. CDR3 length: 13 residues. The germline V gene has CDR1 LNHDA and CDR2 SQIVND (reference sequence). V shed 5 bases and J 6 bases; nucleotides not matched to a gene: 3. As DNA, the CDR3 is TGTGCCAGTAGTCCTGGACTAGCGGATACGCAGTATTTT. Translated, it gives CASSPGLADTQYF.

This clone appeared once. The rearrangement uses TRBV7-9 and TRBJ2-2; possible D gene TRBD2, 5 bases. Germline-derived CDR1 and CDR2 are SEHNR and FQNEAQ (reference sequence). The CDR3 is made up of 16 amino acids. V shed 0 bases and J shed 6 bases, with 14 bases lying between them. The CDR3 reads CASSLALGRSSGELFF. In nucleotides, the CDR3 is TGTGCCAGCAGCTTAGCGCTGGGGAGATCGTCCGGGGAGCTGTTTTTT.

The table lists this clone with a few counts. V is TRBV19 and J is TRBJ2-1; 10 bases fit TRBD2. This CDR3 is 15 amino acids long. Germline V gives CDR1 LNHDA, CDR2 SQIVND (reference sequence). The V and J ends lost 5 bases and 5 bases, in that order; junction bases with no gene match: 6. DNA of the CDR3: TGTGCCAGTAGTCCTTCTAGCGGGAGCCACAATGAGCAGTTCTTC. This encodes CASSPSSGSHNEQFF.

V gene TRBV13 combines with J gene TRBJ2-2; 10 nucleotides align to TRBD2. CDR1 and CDR2 (germline): PRHDT, FYEKMQ (reference sequence). V was clipped by 0 bases and J by 6 bases; unmatched bases: 4. CDR3 length: 16 residues. CDR3 sequence reads: CASSLGPSGSAGELFF. CDR3 bases: TGTGCCAGCAGCTTAGGCCCTAGCGGGAGTGCCGGGGAGCTGTTTTTT.

This chain connects TRBV19 to TRBJ2-1, with TRBD1 matching over 10 bases. CDR1 LNHDA and CDR2 SQIVND come from the germline V gene (reference sequence). V shed 8 bases, J shed 6 bases, and the junction held 7 bases outside the gene matches. This CDR3 has 14 residues. The CDR3 sequence: CASGRDRGVNEQFF. CDR3 coding DNA: TGTGCCAGTGGCCGGGACAGGGGAGTCAATGAGCAGTTCTTC.

Here the CDR3 DNA reads TGTGCCAGCAGCTTAACTACAGGGGAGAGGAACACCGGGGAGCTGTTTTTT. This sequence encodes CASSLTTGERNTGELFF. This rearrangement joins TRBV7-3 to TRBJ2-2, with 7 bases that match TRBD1. This CDR3 is 17 amino acids long. Trimming took 0 bases from V and 1 from J; bases not matched to a gene: 5. Germline lookup yields CDR1 SGHTA and CDR2 FQGTGA. The full variable domain, with the rest looked up from reference TRBV7-3 and TRBJ2-2, is GAGVSQTPSNKVTEKGKYVELRCDPISGHTALYWYRQSLGQGPEFLIYFQGTGAADDSGLPNDRFFAVRPEGSVSTLKIQRTERGDSAVYLCASSLTTGERNTGELFFGEGSRLTVL.

J is TRBJ2-3 and V is TRBV3-1 (or the pseudogene TRBV3-2); D is possibly TRBD2 (6 bases). Germline V gene data show CDR1 as LGHDT and CDR2 as YNNKEL (reference sequence). Trimming left V 4 bases short and J 1 base short, with 12 bases between. The CDR3 length is 15 residues. This CDR3 reads CASSRSREGTDTQYF. Here the CDR3 DNA reads TGTGCCAGCAGCCGTAGCAGGGAGGGCACAGATACGCAGTATTTT.

This chain joins TRBV2 and TRBJ2-7; 7 bases agree with TRBD1. V was pared by 8 bases and J by 5 bases, with 12 bases of the junction left unmatched. The CDR3 runs to 14 residues. The germline CDR1 and CDR2 sequences are SNHLY and FYNNEI. The CDR3 region has the DNA TGTGCCAGCGAGTGGCAGCAGGGGGTTAACGAGCAGTACTTC. Encoded protein: CASEWQQGVNEQYF. The variable domain in full, with the rest retrieved from reference TRBV2 and TRBJ2-7, is EPEVTQTPSHQVTQMGQEVILRCVPISNHLYFYWYRQILGQKVEFLVSFYNNEISEKSEIFDDQFSVERPDGSNFTLKIRSTKLEDSAMYFCASEWQQGVNEQYFGPGTRLTVT.

This clone is a singleton in its sample. The chain combines TRBV19 with TRBJ2-7; TRBD1 aligns across 10 bases. Unmatched junction bases numbered 9, after V lost 6 bases and J lost 7 bases. The CDR3 covers 14 residues. Per the germline V gene, CDR1 is LNHDA and CDR2 is SQIVND (reference sequence). The chain's CDR3 is CASRRTGTGEEQYF. The CDR3 DNA is TGTGCCAGTAGGCGGACCGGGACAGGGGAAGAGCAGTACTTC.

This chain links TRBV2 with TRBJ1-5, with D uncertain. Germline V gene sequence: CDR1 SNHLY, CDR2 FYNNEI. This CDR3 spans 13 amino acids. The ends were cut back, 5 bases at V and 10 bases at J, with 15 bases in the middle. The CDR3 coding sequence is TGTGCCAGCAGTTCTCTCCCGGCGGAACCCCAGCATTTT. This encodes CASSSLPAEPQHF.

The V and J genes are TRBV6-5 and TRBJ2-3; D unresolved. Germline-derived CDR1 and CDR2 are MNHEY and SVGAGI. The V end was cut by 10 bases, the J end by 0 bases, with 11 bases between. The CDR3 runs to 13 residues. The CDR3 nucleotides read TGTGCCACCACCTCACAGAGCACAGATACGCAGTATTTT. Translation gives CATTSQSTDTQYF.

This clone has a handful of counts. The chain recombines TRBV10-3 with TRBJ2-3; 7 bases are shared with TRBD2. The ends lost 3 bases at V and 5 bases at J; junction bases unmatched: 8. The CDR3 length is 15 residues. Germline V gives CDR1 ENHRY, CDR2 SYGVKD. In DNA, the CDR3 is TGTGCCATCAGTGACACTACGGGGGAGGGAGATACGCAGTATTTT. As protein: CAISDTTGEGDTQYF.

This rearrangement joins TRBV19 to TRBJ2-2; 7 nucleotides agree with TRBD2. With V trimmed by 5 bases and J by 1 base, 10 bases remained unmatched. This CDR3 comprises 17 residues. CDR1 is LNHDA and CDR2 is SQIVND in the germline V gene (reference sequence). The DNA for the CDR3 is TGTGCCAGTAGTCCTGGTCGGGGGGATAAGAACACCGGGGAGCTGTTTTTT. Its protein product is CASSPGRGDKNTGELFF.

This clone was counted only a few times. This chain uses TRBV7-3 with TRBJ2-7, with D perhaps TRBD1 (6 bases). Germline CDR1 SGHTA, CDR2 FQGTGA. Between the trimmed V and J ends, which lost 2 bases and 2 bases, there was a span of 10 bases. The CDR3 has 14 amino acids. This chain's CDR3 is CASSLYRDTYEQYF. The CDR3 DNA is TGTGCCAGCAGCTTATACAGGGATACCTACGAGCAGTACTTC.

The chain uses TRBV3-1 (or the pseudogene TRBV3-2) and TRBJ1-2; D is unresolved. V lost 4 bases, J lost 5 bases, and 17 bases lay in between. Per the germline V gene, CDR1 is LGHDT and CDR2 is YNNKEL (reference sequence). The CDR3 length is 15 residues. As DNA, the CDR3 is TGTGCCAGCAGCCTTTTGTTTGGGAGTCAATATGGCTACACCTTC. It specifies CASSLLFGSQYGYTF.

The J gene is TRBJ1-1, the V gene TRBV10-2, with 8 bases that match TRBD1. V was pared by 5 bases and J by 4 bases, with 3 bases of the junction left unmatched. Germline V gives CDR1 WSHSY, CDR2 SAAADI. The CDR3 totals 13 residues. CDR3 amino acids: CASSSDRGTEAFF. CDR3 bases: TGCGCCAGCAGTTCTGACAGGGGCACTGAAGCTTTCTTT.

The chain uses TRBV27 and TRBJ1-6; possible D gene TRBD1, 6 bases. Germline values: CDR1 MNHEY, CDR2 SMNVEV (reference sequence). V was clipped by 6 bases and J by 9 bases, with 12 bases between them. CDR3 size: 13 residues. The CDR3 sequence is CASSDEQGSPLHF. CDR3 nucleotides: TGTGCCAGCAGCGATGAACAGGGTTCACCCCTCCACTTT.

The CDR3 region is CASSLGGVRETQYF. In nucleotides, the CDR3 is TGTGCCAGCAGCTTGGGCGGGGTCCGAGAGACCCAGTACTTC. The genes are TRBV5-6 and TRBJ2-5, with a possible D match to TRBD2 (6 bases). The V and J ends lost 0 bases and 4 bases respectively, with 10 bases between them. CDR1 and CDR2 from the germline V gene are SGHDT and YYEEEE. CDR3 length equals 14 residues. Filled out from reference TRBV5-6 and TRBJ2-5, the complete variable domain reads DAGVTQSPTHLIKTRGQQVTLRCSPKSGHDTVSWYQQALGQGPQFIFQYYEEEERQRGNFPDRFSGHQFPNYSSELNVNALLLGDSALYLCASSLGGVRETQYFGPGTRLLVL.

V gene TRBV20-1 combines with J gene TRBJ1-1; tentatively, D is TRBD1 (5 bases). Between the trimmed V and J ends, which lost 3 bases and 1 base, there was a span of 21 bases. The CDR3 consists of 17 residues. Germline lookup yields CDR1 DFQATT and CDR2 SNEGSKA (reference sequence). The CDR3 DNA is TGCAGTGCTAGTCACGTTGTATGGACAAGGGAGAACACTGAAGCTTTCTTT. Protein sequence: CSASHVVWTRENTEAFF.

The chain recombines TRBV6-5 with TRBJ1-2, with D maybe TRBD1 (6 bases). The V gene lost 5 bases and the J gene lost 3 bases, with 7 bases spanning the gap. Germline CDR1 and CDR2: MNHEY and SVGAGI. This CDR3 is built from 12 residues. CDR3 coding DNA: TGTGCCAGCAGTAGACAGGACTATGGCTACACCTTC. Residues: CASSRQDYGYTF.

This clone was counted between two and nine times. This chain uses TRBV4-3 with TRBJ2-3; 12 nucleotides line up with TRBD2. The CDR3 contains 16 residues. The germline CDR1 and CDR2 sequences are LGHNA and YSLEER. Germline trimming cut 5 bases from V and 1 base from J; bases unmatched to any gene: 4. This CDR3 is CASSRLAGEGTDTQYF. CDR3 DNA sequence: TGCGCCAGCAGCAGACTAGCGGGAGAGGGCACAGATACGCAGTATTTT.

The chain links TRBV4-2 to TRBJ1-4, with D unclear. CDR1 LGHNA and CDR2 YNFKEQ come from the germline V gene. This CDR3 is 15 amino acids long. The ends were cut back, 3 bases at V and 5 bases at J, with 13 bases in the middle. CDR3 amino acids: CASSQDRTGNEKLFF. DNA for the CDR3: TGTGCCAGCAGCCAGGATAGGACGGGGAATGAAAAACTGTTTTTT.

This clone was counted ten times or more. The genes are TRBV30 and TRBJ1-6; possible D gene TRBD1, 5 bases. Deletions cut 5 bases from V and 9 bases from J, with 11 bases between. The CDR3 covers 12 residues. Germline V gene sequence: CDR1 GTSNPN, CDR2 SVGIG (reference sequence). The CDR3: CAWLRGASPLHF. The CDR3, as DNA: TGTGCCTGGTTAAGGGGCGCTTCACCCCTCCACTTT.